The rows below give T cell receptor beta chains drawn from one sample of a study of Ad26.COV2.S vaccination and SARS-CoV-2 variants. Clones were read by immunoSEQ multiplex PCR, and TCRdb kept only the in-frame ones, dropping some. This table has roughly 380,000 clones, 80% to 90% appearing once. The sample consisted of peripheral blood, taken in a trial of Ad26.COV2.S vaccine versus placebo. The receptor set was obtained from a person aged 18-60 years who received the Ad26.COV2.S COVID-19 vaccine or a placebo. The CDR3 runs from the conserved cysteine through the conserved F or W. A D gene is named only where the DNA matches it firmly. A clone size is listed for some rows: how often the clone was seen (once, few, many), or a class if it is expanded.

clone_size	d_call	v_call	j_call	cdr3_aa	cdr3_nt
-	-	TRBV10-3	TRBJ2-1	CAISESGSYNEQFF	TGTGCCATCAGTGAGTCTGGCAGCTACAATGAGCAGTTCTTC
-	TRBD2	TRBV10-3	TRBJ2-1	CAISTPGLAGGNPGNEQFF	TGTGCCATCAGTACGCCGGGACTAGCGGGAGGAAACCCCGGCAATGAGCAGTTCTTC
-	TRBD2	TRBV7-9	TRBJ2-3	CASSLVAGGHSSTDTQYF	TGTGCCAGCAGCTTAGTAGCGGGGGGACACTCTAGCACAGATACGCAGTATTTT
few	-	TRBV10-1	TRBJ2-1	CASSVRGQEDEQFF	TGCGCCAGCAGTGTAAGGGGACAAGAGGATGAGCAGTTCTTC
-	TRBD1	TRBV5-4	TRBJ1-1	CASSLTGGNTEAFF	TGTGCCAGCAGCTTAACAGGGGGAAACACTGAAGCTTTCTTT
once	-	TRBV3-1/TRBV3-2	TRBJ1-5	CASSQEDVDSNQPQHF	TGTGCCAGCAGCCAAGAGGACGTAGATAGCAATCAGCCCCAGCATTTT
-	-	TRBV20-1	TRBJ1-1	CSARRSTEAFF	TGCAGTGCTAGACGGTCGACTGAAGCTTTCTTT
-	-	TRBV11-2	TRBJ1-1	CASSVGQGLNTEAFF	TGTGCCAGCAGCGTGGGGCAGGGGTTGAACACTGAAGCTTTCTTT
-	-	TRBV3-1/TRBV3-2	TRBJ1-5	CASSPQEAQPQHF	TGTGCCAGCAGCCCCCAGGAGGCGCAGCCCCAGCATTTT
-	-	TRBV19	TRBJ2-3	CASSALLSTGDTQYF	TGTGCCAGTAGTGCCTTACTATCGACCGGGGATACGCAGTATTTT
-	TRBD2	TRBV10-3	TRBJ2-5	CAISAGLAGVETQYF	TGTGCCATCAGTGCCGGGCTAGCGGGAGTTGAGACCCAGTACTTC
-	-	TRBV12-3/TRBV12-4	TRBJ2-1	CASSLLVNEQFF	TGTGCCAGCAGTTTGTTAGTCAATGAGCAGTTCTTC
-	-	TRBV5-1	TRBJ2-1	CASSLGQLNEQFF	TGCGCCAGCAGCTTAGGACAGCTCAATGAGCAGTTCTTC
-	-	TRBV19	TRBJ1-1	CASSFGRGNTEAFF	TGTGCCAGTAGCTTCGGCAGGGGGAACACTGAAGCTTTCTTT
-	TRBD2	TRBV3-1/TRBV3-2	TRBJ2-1	CASSNSGGTYNEQFF	TGTGCCAGCAGCAATAGCGGGGGAACCTACAATGAGCAGTTCTTC
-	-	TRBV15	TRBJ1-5	CATSRDFLDRNPGQPQHF	TGTGCCACCAGCAGAGATTTCCTCGACCGAAATCCAGGGCAGCCCCAGCATTTT
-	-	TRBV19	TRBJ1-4	CASSMGGGSEKLFF	TGTGCCAGTAGTATGGGGGGAGGAAGCGAAAAACTGTTTTTT
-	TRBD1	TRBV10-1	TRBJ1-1	CASSDDRGWGTEAFF	TGCGCCAGCAGTGATGACAGGGGATGGGGCACTGAAGCTTTCTTT
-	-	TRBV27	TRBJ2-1	CASSSGGPYEQFF	TGTGCCAGCAGTTCGGGCGGGCCTTATGAGCAGTTCTTC
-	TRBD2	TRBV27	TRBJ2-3	CASSLAPSGQGRHTQYF	TGTGCCAGCAGTTTAGCCCCTAGCGGGCAAGGCAGACATACGCAGTATTTT
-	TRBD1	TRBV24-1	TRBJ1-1	CATSPAGTGNTEAFF	TGTGCCACCAGTCCCGCCGGGACAGGGAACACTGAAGCTTTCTTT
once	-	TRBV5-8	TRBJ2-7	CASSLEWGGLPEQYF	TGTGCCAGCAGCTTGGAGTGGGGGGGCCTCCCCGAGCAGTACTTC
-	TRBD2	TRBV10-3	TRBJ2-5	CAISESGGGYQETQYF	TGTGCCATCAGTGAGTCTGGCGGGGGATACCAAGAGACCCAGTACTTC
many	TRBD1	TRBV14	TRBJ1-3	CASSQGGTGRNTIYF	TGTGCCAGCAGCCAAGGGGGGACAGGCAGAAACACCATATATTTT
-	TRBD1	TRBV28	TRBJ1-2	CASRLDRARGYTF	TGTGCCAGCAGGCTGGACAGGGCTCGTGGCTACACCTTC
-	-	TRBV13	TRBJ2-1	CASSSNLHEQFF	TGTGCCAGCAGCTCCAACCTTCATGAGCAGTTCTTC
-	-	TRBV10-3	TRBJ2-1	CAISERRASLLHEQFF	TGTGCCATCAGTGAGCGTCGGGCAAGTCTTCTTCATGAGCAGTTCTTC
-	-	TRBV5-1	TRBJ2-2	CASSLSGELFF	TGCGCCAGCAGCTTGTCCGGGGAGCTGTTTTTT
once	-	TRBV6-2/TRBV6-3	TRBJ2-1	CASSSRDSSSYNEQFF	TGTGCCAGCAGTTCTCGGGACTCCAGCTCCTACAATGAGCAGTTCTTC
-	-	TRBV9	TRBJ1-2	CASSATARSYGYTF	TGTGCCAGCAGCGCGACAGCCCGGAGCTATGGCTACACCTTC
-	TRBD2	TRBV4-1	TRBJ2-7	CASSQDDSRGTYEQYF	TGCGCCAGCAGCCAAGACGATTCGCGGGGGACCTACGAGCAGTACTTC
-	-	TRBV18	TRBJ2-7	CASSWAGGFEQYF	TGTGCCAGCTCATGGGCAGGGGGGTTCGAGCAGTACTTC
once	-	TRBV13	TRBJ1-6	CASSFTVRTSSYNSPLHF	TGTGCCAGCAGCTTTACGGTGAGAACAAGCTCCTATAATTCACCCCTCCACTTT
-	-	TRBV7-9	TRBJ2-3	CASSLAGPDTQYF	TGTGCCAGCAGCTTAGCCGGGCCAGATACGCAGTATTTT
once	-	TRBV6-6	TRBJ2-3	CASSYTQGTGTDTQYF	TGTGCCAGCAGTTACACCCAGGGGACCGGCACAGATACGCAGTATTTT
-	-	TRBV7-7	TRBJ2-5	CASSPTSAWVETQYF	TGTGCTAGCAGCCCCACCTCCGCCTGGGTGGAGACCCAGTACTTC
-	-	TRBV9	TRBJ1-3	CASSEPGMGSGNTIYF	TGTGCCAGCAGTGAGCCGGGGATGGGCTCTGGAAACACCATATATTTT
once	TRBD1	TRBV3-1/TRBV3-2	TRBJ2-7	CASSRQGTDYEQYF	TGTGCCAGCAGCCGACAGGGTACCGACTACGAGCAGTACTTC
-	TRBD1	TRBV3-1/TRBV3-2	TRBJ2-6	CASSLRDSPVLTF	TGTGCCAGCAGCCTAAGGGACAGCCCCGTCCTGACTTTC
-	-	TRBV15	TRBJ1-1	CATSRQIDTEAFF	TGTGCCACCAGCAGACAGATTGACACTGAAGCTTTCTTT